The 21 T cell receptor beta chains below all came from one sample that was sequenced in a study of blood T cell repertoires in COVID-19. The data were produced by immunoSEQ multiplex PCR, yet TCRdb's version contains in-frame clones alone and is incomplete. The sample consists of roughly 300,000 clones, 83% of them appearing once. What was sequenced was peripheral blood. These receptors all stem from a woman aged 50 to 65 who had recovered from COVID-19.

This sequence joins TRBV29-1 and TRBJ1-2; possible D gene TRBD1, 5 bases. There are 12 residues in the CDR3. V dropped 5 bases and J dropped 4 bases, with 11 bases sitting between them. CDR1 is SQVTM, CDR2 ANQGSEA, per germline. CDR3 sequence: CSVRGDGYGYTF. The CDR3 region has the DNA TGCAGCGTTCGGGGGGACGGCTATGGCTACACCTTC.

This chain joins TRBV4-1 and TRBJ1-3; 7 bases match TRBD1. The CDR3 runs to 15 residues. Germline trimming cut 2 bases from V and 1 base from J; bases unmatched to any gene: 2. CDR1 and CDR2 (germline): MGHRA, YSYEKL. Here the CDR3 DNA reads TGCGCCAGCAGCCAAACGACAGGGTCTGGAAACACCATATATTTT. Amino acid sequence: CASSQTTGSGNTIYF.

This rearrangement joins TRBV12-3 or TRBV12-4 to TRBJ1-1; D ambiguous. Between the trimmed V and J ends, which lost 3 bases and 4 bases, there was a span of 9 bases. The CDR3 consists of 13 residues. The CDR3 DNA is TGTGCCAGCAGTTTCCTCCTCCCCACTGAAGCTTTCTTT. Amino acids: CASSFLLPTEAFF.

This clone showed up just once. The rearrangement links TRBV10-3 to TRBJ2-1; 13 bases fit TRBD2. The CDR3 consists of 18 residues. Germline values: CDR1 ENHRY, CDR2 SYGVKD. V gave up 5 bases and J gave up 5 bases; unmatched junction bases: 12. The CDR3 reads CAISTVGRLAGGDNEQFF. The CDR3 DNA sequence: TGTGCCATCAGTACGGTGGGTAGACTAGCGGGAGGTGACAATGAGCAGTTCTTC.

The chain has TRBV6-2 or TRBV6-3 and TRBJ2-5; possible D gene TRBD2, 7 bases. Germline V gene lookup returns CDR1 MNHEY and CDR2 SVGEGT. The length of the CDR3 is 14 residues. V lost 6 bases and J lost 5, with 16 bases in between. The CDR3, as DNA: TGTGCCAGCAGCACTCCGGGGGGCGGGGAGACCCAGTACTTC. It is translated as CASSTPGGGETQYF.

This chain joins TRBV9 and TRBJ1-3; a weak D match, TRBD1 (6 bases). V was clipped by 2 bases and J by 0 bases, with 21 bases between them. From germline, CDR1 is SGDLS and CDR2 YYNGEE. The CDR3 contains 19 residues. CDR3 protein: CASSVSLGTNEISGNTIYF. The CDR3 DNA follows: TGTGCCAGCAGCGTGAGCCTGGGGACAAACGAGATCTCTGGAAACACCATATATTTT.

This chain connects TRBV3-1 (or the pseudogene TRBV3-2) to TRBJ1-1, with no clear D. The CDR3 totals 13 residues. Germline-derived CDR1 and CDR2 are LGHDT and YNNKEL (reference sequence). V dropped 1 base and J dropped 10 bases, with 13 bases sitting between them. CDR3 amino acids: CASSQVGDVGAFF. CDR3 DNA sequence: TGTGCCAGCAGCCAAGTAGGAGACGTTGGAGCTTTCTTT.

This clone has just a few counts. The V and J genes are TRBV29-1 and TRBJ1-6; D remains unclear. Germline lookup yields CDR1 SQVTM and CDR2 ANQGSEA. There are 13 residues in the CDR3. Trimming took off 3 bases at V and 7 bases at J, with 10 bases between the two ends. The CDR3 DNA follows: TGCAGCGTTGAGGTCGCGGCAAATTCACCCCTCCACTTT. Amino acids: CSVEVAANSPLHF.

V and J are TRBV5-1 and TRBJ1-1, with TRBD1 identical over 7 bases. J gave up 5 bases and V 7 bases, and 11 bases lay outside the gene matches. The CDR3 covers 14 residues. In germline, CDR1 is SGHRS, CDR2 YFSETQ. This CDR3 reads CASQDQQGVTEAFF. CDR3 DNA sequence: TGCGCCAGCCAAGACCAGCAGGGGGTTACTGAAGCTTTCTTT.

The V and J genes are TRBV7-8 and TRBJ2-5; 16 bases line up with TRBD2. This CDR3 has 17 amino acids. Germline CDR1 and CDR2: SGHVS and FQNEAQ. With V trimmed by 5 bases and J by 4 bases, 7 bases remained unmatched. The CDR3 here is CASSRGTSGGALETQYF. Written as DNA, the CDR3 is TGTGCCAGCAGCCGAGGGACTAGCGGGGGGGCTTTAGAGACCCAGTACTTC.

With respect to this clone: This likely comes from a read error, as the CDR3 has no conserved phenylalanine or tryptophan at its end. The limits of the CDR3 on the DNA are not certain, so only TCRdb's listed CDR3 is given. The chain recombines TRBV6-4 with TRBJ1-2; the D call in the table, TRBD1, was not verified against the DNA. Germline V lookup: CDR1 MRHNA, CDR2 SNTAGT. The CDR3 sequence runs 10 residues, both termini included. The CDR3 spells CASSQGQGLI.

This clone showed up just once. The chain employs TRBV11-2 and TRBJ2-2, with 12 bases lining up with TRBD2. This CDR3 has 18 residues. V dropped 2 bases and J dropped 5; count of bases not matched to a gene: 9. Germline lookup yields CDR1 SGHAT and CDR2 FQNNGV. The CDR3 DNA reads TGTGCCAGCAGCTTAAAGAAAGGACTAGCGGGAAGAACCGGGGAGCTGTTTTTT. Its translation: CASSLKKGLAGRTGELFF.

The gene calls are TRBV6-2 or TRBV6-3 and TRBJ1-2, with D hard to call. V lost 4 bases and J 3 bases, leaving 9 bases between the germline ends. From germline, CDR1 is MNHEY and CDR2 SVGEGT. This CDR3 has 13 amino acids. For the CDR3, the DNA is TGTGCCAGCAGTTCCGTCGTCTACTATGGCTACACCTTC. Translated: CASSSVVYYGYTF.

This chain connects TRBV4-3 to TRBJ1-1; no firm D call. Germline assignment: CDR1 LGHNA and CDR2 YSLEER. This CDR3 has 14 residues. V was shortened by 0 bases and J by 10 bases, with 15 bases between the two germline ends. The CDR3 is CASSQDYRLPGAFF. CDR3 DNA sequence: TGCGCCAGCAGCCAAGATTACCGACTTCCTGGAGCTTTCTTT.

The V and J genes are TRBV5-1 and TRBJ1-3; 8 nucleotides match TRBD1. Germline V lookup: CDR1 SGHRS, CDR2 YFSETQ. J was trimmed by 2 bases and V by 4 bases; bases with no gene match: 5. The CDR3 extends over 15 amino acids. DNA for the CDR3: TGCGCCAGCAGCCTCGGACAGGGCCCTGGAAACACCATATATTTT. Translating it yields CASSLGQGPGNTIYF.

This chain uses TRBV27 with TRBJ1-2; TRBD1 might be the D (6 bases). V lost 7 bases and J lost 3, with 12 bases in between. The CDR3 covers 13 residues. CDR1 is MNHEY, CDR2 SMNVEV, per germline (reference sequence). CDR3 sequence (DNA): TGTGCCAGCACTCAGGGGACCGACTATGGCTACACCTTC. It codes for CASTQGTDYGYTF.

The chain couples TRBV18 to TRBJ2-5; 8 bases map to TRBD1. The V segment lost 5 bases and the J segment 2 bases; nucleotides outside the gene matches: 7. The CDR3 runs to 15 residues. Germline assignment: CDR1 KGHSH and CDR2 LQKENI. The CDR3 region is CASSSPGGGQETQYF. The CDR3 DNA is TGTGCCAGCTCATCTCCAGGGGGCGGACAAGAGACCCAGTACTTC.

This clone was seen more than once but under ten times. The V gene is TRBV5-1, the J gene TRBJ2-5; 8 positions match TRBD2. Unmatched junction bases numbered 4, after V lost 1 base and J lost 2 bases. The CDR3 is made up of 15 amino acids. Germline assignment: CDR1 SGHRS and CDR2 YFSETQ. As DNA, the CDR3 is TGCGCCAGCAGCTTGCGCGGGGGGCTACAAGAGACCCAGTACTTC. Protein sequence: CASSLRGGLQETQYF.

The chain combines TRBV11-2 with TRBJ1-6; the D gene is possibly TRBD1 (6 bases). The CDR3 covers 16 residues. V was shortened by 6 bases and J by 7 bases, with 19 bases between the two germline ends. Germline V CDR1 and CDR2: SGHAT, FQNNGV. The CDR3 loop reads CASSTTRTAPNSPLHF. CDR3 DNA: TGTGCCAGCAGTACCACTAGGACAGCTCCCAATTCACCCCTCCACTTT.

The CDR3 nucleotides are TGTGCCAGCAGTTTACGGGGGACTGATACCCAGTACTTC. Residues: CASSLRGTDTQYF. The chain employs TRBV27 and TRBJ2-5, with D tentatively TRBD2 (6 bases). The CDR3 has 13 amino acids. Trimming pared 2 bases from V and 8 bases from J, leaving 12 bases between. Per germline, CDR1 MNHEY and CDR2 SMNVEV (reference sequence).

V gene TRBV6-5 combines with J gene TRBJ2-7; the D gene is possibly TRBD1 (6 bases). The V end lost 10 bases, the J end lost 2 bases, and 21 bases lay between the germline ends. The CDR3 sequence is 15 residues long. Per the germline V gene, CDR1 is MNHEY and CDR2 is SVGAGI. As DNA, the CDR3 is TGTGCCACCCGGGTGGTGGGAGACAGGACCTACGAGCAGTACTTC. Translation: CATRVVGDRTYEQYF.